This T cell receptor (beta chain) was identified during a study of Graves' ophthalmopathy and Graves' hyperthyroidism. Study findings and constraints: Sensitivity of around 86% and specificity of approximately 81% were achieved when a 13-signature model separated ophthalmopathy from stable hyperthyroidism. Most thyroid-expanded clonotypes exceeding 0.001 frequency were also found in blood.

CDR3 regions of TCR beta were amplified from RNA transcripts. An opening RT-PCR round employed HTBI primers and preceded a second-round multiplex PCR. TCRdb recomputed calls from the multiplex PCR reads with MiXCR, one row per CDR3 protein. The profile shows 900,000 to 1,200,000 distinct CDR3 sequences, around a third of them singletons. This clonotype was seen more than once but under ten times. Its matching antigen is unknown. This CDR3 has 14 amino acids. The V and J ends lost 5 bases and 4 bases, in that order; junction bases with no gene match: 6. Germline assignment: CDR1 SGDLS and CDR2 YYNGEE. Hyperthyroidism patients were newly diagnosed, ill under 2 months, and aged 18 to 65 years.

Sequencing was done on a sample of peripheral blood or thyroid tissue (not recorded which). The gene calls are TRBV9 and TRBJ1-1, with 9 bases aligning to TRBD1. The TCR was taken from an adult man with Graves' hyperthyroidism. CDR3 bases: TGTGCCAGCAGGGGGACAGGGTCTCTCACTGAAGCTTTCTTT. Its protein is CASRGTGSLTEAFF.